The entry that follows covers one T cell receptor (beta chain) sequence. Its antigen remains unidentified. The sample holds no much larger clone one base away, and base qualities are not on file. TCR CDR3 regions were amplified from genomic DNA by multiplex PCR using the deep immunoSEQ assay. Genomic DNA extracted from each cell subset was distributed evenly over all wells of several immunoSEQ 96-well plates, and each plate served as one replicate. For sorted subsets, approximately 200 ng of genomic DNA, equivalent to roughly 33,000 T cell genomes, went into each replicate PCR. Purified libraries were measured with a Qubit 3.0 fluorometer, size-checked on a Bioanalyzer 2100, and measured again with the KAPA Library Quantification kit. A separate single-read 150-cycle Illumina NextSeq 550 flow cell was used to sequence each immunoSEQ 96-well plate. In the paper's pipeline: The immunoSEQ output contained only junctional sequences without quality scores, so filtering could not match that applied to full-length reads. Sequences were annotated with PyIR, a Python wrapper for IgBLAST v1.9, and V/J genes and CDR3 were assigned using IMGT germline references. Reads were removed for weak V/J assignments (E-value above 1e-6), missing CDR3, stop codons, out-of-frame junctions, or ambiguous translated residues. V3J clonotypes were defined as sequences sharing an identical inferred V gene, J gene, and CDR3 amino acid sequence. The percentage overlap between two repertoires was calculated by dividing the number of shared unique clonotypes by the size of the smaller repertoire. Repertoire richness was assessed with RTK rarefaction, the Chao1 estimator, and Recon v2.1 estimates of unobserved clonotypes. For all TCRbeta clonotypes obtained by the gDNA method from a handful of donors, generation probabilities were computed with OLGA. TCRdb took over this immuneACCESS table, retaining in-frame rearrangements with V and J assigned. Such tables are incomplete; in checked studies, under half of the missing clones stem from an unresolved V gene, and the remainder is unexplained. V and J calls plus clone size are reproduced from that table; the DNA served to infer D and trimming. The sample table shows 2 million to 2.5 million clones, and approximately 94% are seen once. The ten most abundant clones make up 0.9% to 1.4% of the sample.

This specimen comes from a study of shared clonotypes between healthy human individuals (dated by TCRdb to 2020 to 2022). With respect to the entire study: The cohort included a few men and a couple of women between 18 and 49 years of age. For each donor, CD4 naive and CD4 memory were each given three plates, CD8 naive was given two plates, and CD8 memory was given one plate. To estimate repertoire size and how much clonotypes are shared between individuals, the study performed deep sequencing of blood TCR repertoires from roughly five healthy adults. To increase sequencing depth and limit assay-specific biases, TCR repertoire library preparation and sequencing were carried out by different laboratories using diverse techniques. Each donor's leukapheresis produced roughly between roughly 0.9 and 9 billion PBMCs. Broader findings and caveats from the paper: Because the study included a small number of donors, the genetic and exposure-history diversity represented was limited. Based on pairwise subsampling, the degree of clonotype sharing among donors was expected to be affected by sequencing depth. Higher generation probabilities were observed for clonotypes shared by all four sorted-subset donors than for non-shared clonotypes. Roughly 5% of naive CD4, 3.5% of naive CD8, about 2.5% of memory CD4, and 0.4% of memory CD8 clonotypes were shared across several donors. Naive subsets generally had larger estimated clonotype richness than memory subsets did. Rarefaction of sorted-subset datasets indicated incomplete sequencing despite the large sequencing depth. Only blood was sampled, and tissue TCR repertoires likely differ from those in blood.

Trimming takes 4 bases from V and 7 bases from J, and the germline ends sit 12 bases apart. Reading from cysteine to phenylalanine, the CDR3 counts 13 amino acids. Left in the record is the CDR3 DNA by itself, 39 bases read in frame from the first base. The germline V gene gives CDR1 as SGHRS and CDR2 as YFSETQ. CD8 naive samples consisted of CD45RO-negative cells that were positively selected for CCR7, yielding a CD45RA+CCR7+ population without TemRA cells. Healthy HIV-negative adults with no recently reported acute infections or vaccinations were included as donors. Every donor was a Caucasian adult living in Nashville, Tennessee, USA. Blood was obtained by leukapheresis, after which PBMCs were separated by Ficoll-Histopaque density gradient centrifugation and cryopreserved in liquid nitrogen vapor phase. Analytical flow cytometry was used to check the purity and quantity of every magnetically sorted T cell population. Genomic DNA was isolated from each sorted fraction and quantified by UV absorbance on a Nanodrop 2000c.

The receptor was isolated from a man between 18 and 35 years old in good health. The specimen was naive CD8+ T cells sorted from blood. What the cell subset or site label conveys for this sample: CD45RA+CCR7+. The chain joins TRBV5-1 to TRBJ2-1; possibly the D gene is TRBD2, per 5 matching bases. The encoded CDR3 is CASSGTSFNEQFF. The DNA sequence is TGCGCCAGCAGCGGAACTAGTTTTAATGAGCAGTTCTTC.